This entry describes one T cell receptor beta chain. The target antigen is unknown. This CDR3 is built from 13 residues. Per germline, CDR1 LNHDA and CDR2 SQIVND (reference sequence). The data derive from a study of T cells expressing NK-cell markers. Whole-study context: Serological testing identified most of the eight sequenced donors as HCMV-seropositive and one as seronegative. General observations from the study: Of CD8+ T cells, roughly 1.0-8% belonged to dominant NKG2C+ clonotypes in 5 to 7 donors.

One entry per CDR3 protein, without DNA, is what TCRdb gives after re-calling the 5' RACE reads. The table for this sample gives about 460,000 distinct CDR3 sequences. The receptor's source is a woman between 45 and 60 years old in good health. This chain joins TRBV19 and TRBJ1-1; absent DNA, TCRdb's TRBD1 call cannot be checked. The sample comprised blood T cells: a sorted CD56 or NKG2C T cell subset, CD4+ or CD8+ T cells, or bulk PBMC T cells (not recorded which). The CDR3 reads CASSSDRRGEAFF. The whole variable domain, filled in from reference TRBV19 and TRBJ1-1, reads DGGITQSPKYLFRKEGQNVTLSCEQNLNHDAMYWYRQDPGQGLRLIYYSQIVNDFQKGDIAEGYSVSREKKESFPLTVTSAQKNPTAFYLCASSSDRRGEAFFGQGTRLTVV.